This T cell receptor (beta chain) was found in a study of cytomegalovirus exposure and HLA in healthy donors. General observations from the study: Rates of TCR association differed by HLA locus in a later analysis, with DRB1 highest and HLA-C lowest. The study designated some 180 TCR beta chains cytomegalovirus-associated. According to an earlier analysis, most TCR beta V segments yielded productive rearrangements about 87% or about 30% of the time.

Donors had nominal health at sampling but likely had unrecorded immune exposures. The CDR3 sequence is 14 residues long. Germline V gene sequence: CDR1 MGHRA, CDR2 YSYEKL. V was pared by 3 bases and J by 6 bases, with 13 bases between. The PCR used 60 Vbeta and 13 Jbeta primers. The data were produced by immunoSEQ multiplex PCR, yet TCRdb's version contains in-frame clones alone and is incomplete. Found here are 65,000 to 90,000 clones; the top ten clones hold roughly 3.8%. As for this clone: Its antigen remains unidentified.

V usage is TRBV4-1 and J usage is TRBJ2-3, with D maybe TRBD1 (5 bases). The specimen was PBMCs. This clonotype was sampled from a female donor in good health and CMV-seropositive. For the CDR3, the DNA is TGCGCCAGCAGCCAGGAGCAGGGTAGGGATACGCAGTATTTT. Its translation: CASSQEQGRDTQYF.